The 24 T cell receptor beta chains below were found in one sample sequenced in a study of blood T cell repertoires in COVID-19. Repertoires were generated with immunoSEQ multiplex PCR, while TCRdb's copy carries only in-frame clones and drops some. The profile shows under 250,000 clones, more than 75% of them singletons. Sequenced sample: peripheral blood. Receptors originate from a woman in her sixties or seventies who had recovered from COVID-19.

The rearrangement joins TRBV24-1 to TRBJ1-5; TRBD1 matches at 7 bases. Germline CDR1 reads KGHDR; CDR2 reads SFDVKD. CDR3 length equals 17 residues. After removal of 6 bases from V and 1 base from J, the junction contained 11 bases not matched to a gene. The CDR3 region is CATSSWRRGHSNQPQHF. The CDR3 nucleotides read TGTGCCACCAGTTCGTGGAGGAGGGGGCACAGCAATCAGCCCCAGCATTTT.

The chain recombines TRBV3-1 (or the pseudogene TRBV3-2) with TRBJ2-3; D is ambiguous. The CDR3 loop spans 12 amino acids. The V gene's germline CDR1 is LGHDT and CDR2 YNNKEL (reference sequence). V was pared by 2 bases and J by 2 bases, with 2 bases between. The CDR3 loop reads CASSQHTDTQYF. CDR3 in DNA: TGTGCCAGCAGCCAACACACAGATACGCAGTATTTT.

The table lists this clone with a count of one. This chain links TRBV5-8 with TRBJ2-2; 7 bases map to TRBD1. From germline, CDR1 is SGHTS and CDR2 YDEGEE. The CDR3 is 19 amino acids. Trimming took 0 bases from V and 4 from J; bases not matched to a gene: 15. CDR3 coding DNA: TGTGCCAGCAGCTTGGAGTCAGGGGGTAAGGGGGATAGCACCGGGGAGCTGTTTTTT. It codes for CASSLESGGKGDSTGELFF.

The chain uses TRBV6-1 and TRBJ1-5, with unresolved D. Per germline, CDR1 MNHNS and CDR2 SASEGT. The CDR3 spans 14 residues. With 1 base removed from V and 0 bases from J, the gap between germline ends came to 4 bases. CDR3 nucleotide sequence: TGTGCCAGCAGTGAAGTACATAGCAATCAGCCCCAGCATTTT. This encodes CASSEVHSNQPQHF.

This clone was detected a few times. The chain employs TRBV18 and TRBJ1-4; 7 bases map to TRBD1. CDR3 length: 15 residues. With 3 bases clipped from V and 5 bases from J, the junction kept 6 bases outside the gene matches. From germline, CDR1 is KGHSH and CDR2 LQKENI. For the CDR3, the DNA is TGTGCCAGCTCACCCCCGGGACAGTACAATGAAAAACTGTTTTTT. It translates to CASSPPGQYNEKLFF.

CDR3: CASSLGGATAFF. As DNA, the CDR3 is TGTGCCAGCAGCTTGGGTGGGGCGACGGCTTTCTTT. The rearrangement links TRBV7-6 to TRBJ1-1; the D gene is possibly TRBD1 (5 bases). Trimming removed 3 bases at V and 11 bases at J, with 13 bases between. CDR3 length equals 12 residues. The germline V gene has CDR1 SGHVS and CDR2 FNYEAQ.

The V gene is TRBV29-1, the J gene TRBJ1-2, with 7 positions matching TRBD1. V shed 7 bases, J shed 5 bases, and the junction held 10 bases outside the gene matches. The germline V gene encodes CDR1 SQVTM and CDR2 ANQGSEA. This CDR3 is 13 amino acids long. The CDR3 loop reads CSDSRGREYGYTF. For the CDR3, the DNA is TGCAGCGACTCCAGGGGGAGAGAATATGGCTACACCTTC.

The chain combines TRBV7-3 with TRBJ2-3; 10 bases map to TRBD1. The CDR3 has 16 residues. V lost 3 bases and J lost 3; bases outside the gene matches: 6. Germline CDR1 SGHTA, CDR2 FQGTGA. CDR3 bases: TGTGCCAGCAGCTTCCGTGGGGACAGGGGAACAGATACGCAGTATTTT. Its translation: CASSFRGDRGTDTQYF.

This sequence joins TRBV5-1 and TRBJ2-5; the D gene is possibly TRBD2 (5 bases). The CDR3 sequence is 13 residues long. The V gene lost 3 bases and the J gene lost 5 bases, with 11 bases spanning the gap. The germline V gene encodes CDR1 SGHRS and CDR2 YFSETQ. The CDR3: CASSSQLGETQYF. The CDR3 DNA follows: TGCGCCAGCAGCTCCCAACTAGGGGAGACCCAGTACTTC.

This chain connects TRBV4-2 to TRBJ2-1, with 9 positions matching TRBD2. This CDR3 spans 11 amino acids. Unmatched junction bases numbered 1, after V lost 6 bases and J lost 10 bases. CDR1 is LGHNA, CDR2 YNFKEQ, per germline. The DNA of the CDR3 is TGTGCCAGCAGGCGGGGGGGAGAGCAGTTCTTC. Translation gives CASRRGGEQFF.

The rearrangement joins TRBV5-1 to TRBJ2-7; a weak D match, TRBD1 (6 bases). Germline CDR1 is SGHRS and CDR2 is YFSETQ. This CDR3 has 14 residues. Trimming took off 3 bases at V and 2 bases at J, with 12 bases between the two ends. The CDR3 is CASSYTGPPYEQYF. CDR3 sequence (DNA): TGCGCCAGCAGCTACACAGGGCCCCCCTACGAGCAGTACTTC.

This chain connects TRBV9 to TRBJ2-7, with TRBD2 matching 8 bases. Germline CDR1 SGDLS, CDR2 YYNGEE. CDR3 length equals 15 residues. V was clipped by 4 bases and J by 2 bases; unmatched bases: 8. CDR3 nucleotide sequence: TGTGCCAGCAGCCCGACCCTAGCGGGCACCTACGAGCAGTACTTC. This encodes CASSPTLAGTYEQYF.

A note on this clone: The junction differs from germline at one of its ends, possibly a read error. V and J are TRBV19 and TRBJ2-7; 9 nucleotides align to TRBD1. The CDR3 spans 14 residues. Germline values: CDR1 LNHDA, CDR2 SQIVND (reference sequence). CDR3 DNA sequence: TGTGCCAGTAGTATCCGCTACCGGACAGGGGCTTGGGACTTC. This codes for CASSIRYRTGAWDF. Variable domain in full (rest from reference TRBV19 and TRBJ2-7): DGGITQSPKYLFRKEGQNVTLSCEQNLNHDAMYWYRQDPGQGLRLIYYSQIVNDFQKGDIAEGYSVSREKKESFPLTVTSAQKNPTAFYLCASSIRYRTGAWDFGPGTRLTVT.

This chain's CDR3 is CSVEVQTGYEQYF. The DNA for the CDR3 is TGCAGCGTTGAAGTACAGACAGGGTACGAGCAGTACTTC. This chain uses TRBV29-1 with TRBJ2-7, with 7 bases fitting TRBD1. The V gene end was trimmed by 1 base and the J gene end by 4 bases; junction bases not matched to a gene: 4. Germline V gene lookup returns CDR1 SQVTM and CDR2 ANQGSEA. This CDR3 has 13 residues.

The chain combines TRBV4-1 with TRBJ2-2; TRBD2 matches 8 bases. This CDR3 contains 17 residues. Losses at the gene ends were 1 base for V and 7 bases for J; bases not matched to a gene: 11. From germline, CDR1 is MGHRA and CDR2 YSYEKL. The CDR3 loop reads CASSQANRPGGSGELFF. The CDR3 DNA reads as TGCGCCAGCAGCCAAGCGAACCGTCCGGGAGGGAGCGGGGAGCTGTTTTTT.

CDR3 sequence: CASSPQETGMYEQYF. The CDR3 DNA is TGCGCCAGCAGCCCCCAGGAGACAGGGATGTACGAGCAGTACTTC. This rearrangement joins TRBV4-1 to TRBJ2-7, with 7 positions matching TRBD1. J was trimmed by 4 bases and V by 4 bases; bases with no gene match: 10. Per the germline V gene, CDR1 is MGHRA and CDR2 is YSYEKL. There are 15 residues in the CDR3.

This clone was recorded only once. The genes are TRBV29-1 and TRBJ2-3, with D possibly being TRBD1 (7 bases). The CDR3 extends over 13 amino acids. The V end lost 5 bases, the J end lost 4 bases, and 13 bases lay between the germline ends. Looked up from germline, CDR1 is SQVTM and CDR2 is ANQGSEA. Here the CDR3 DNA reads TGCAGCGTTAGTCCAGGGGGGCCAGATACGCAGTATTTT. Amino acids: CSVSPGGPDTQYF.

The chain carries TRBV5-1 and TRBJ1-4; D is perhaps TRBD1 (6 bases). Trimming left V 4 bases short and J 8 bases short, with 21 bases between. CDR1 and CDR2 (germline): SGHRS, YFSETQ. This CDR3 is 16 amino acids long. In nucleotides, the CDR3 is TGCGCCAGCAGCCCCGGGTCGGGGGGCCTCGTGGAAAAACTGTTTTTT. It yields the protein CASSPGSGGLVEKLFF.

The V and J genes are TRBV9 and TRBJ2-2, with 7 bases lining up with TRBD1. Germline CDR1 is SGDLS and CDR2 is YYNGEE. The V gene end was trimmed by 6 bases and the J gene end by 7 bases; junction bases not matched to a gene: 9. The CDR3 contains 14 residues. The CDR3 protein is CASIVGGWSGELFF. The CDR3 bases are TGTGCCAGCATAGTAGGGGGCTGGAGCGGGGAGCTGTTTTTT.

The chain employs TRBV28 and TRBJ2-2, with D tentatively TRBD2 (6 bases). CDR3 length: 18 residues. The germline gives CDR1 MDHEN, CDR2 SYDVKM. V was trimmed by 3 bases and J by 4 bases, leaving 21 bases between them. The CDR3 DNA reads as TGTGCCAGCAGTTTTAGGTGGAGGGTCAGGGTGGCCACCGGGGAGCTGTTTTTT. Translating gives CASSFRWRVRVATGELFF. Full variable domain (outside the CDR3, taken from reference TRBV28 and TRBJ2-2): DVKVTQSSRYLVKRTGEKVFLECVQDMDHENMFWYRQDPGLGLRLIYFSYDVKMKEKGDIPEGYSVSREKKERFSLILESASTNQTSMYLCASSFRWRVRVATGELFFGEGSRLTVL.

The chain combines TRBV10-3 with TRBJ2-7; 8 bases agree with TRBD2. This CDR3 has 12 residues. Germline assignment: CDR1 ENHRY and CDR2 SYGVKD. V trimming: 2 bases; J trimming: 9 bases; junction bases outside the gene matches: 3. CDR3 sequence (DNA): TGTGCCATCAGTGAGCCGCTAGCGGGGCAGTACTTC. Residues: CAISEPLAGQYF.

The rearrangement joins TRBV6-5 to TRBJ2-2, with no clear D. The V gene's germline CDR1 is MNHEY and CDR2 SVGAGI. This CDR3 spans 14 amino acids. V dropped 6 bases and J dropped 5 bases, with 13 bases sitting between them. The CDR3 nucleotides are TGTGCCAGCAGCGACCGAGGTGCAACCGGGGAGCTGTTTTTT. This translates into CASSDRGATGELFF.

The CDR3 region is CASSLAAGGPETQYF. CDR3 bases: TGCGCCAGCAGCTTGGCGGCGGGGGGGCCTGAGACCCAGTACTTC. V usage is TRBV5-1 and J usage is TRBJ2-5; TRBD2 agrees at 9 bases. The CDR3 has 15 residues. Per the germline V gene, CDR1 is SGHRS and CDR2 is YFSETQ. V dropped 0 bases and J dropped 5; count of bases not matched to a gene: 5.

This clone was recorded once. The chain carries TRBV5-6 and TRBJ1-5; the D is unclear. The CDR3 totals 16 residues. Trimming stripped 1 base from V and 2 bases from J, with 13 bases between. Per the germline V gene, CDR1 is SGHDT and CDR2 is YYEEEE. DNA for the CDR3: TGTGCCAGCAGCTTGAATTCGGGGAAGGGCAATCAGCCCCAGCATTTT. Protein product: CASSLNSGKGNQPQHF.